The 5 T cell receptor beta chains below were found in one sample sequenced in a study of T-cell memory formation after mild COVID-19. TCRdb analysed the 5' RACE reads with MiXCR anew, one entry per CDR3 protein. The sample holds fewer than 450,000 distinct CDR3 sequences; more than 20% are singletons and the top ten take about an eighth. Sequenced sample: PBMCs or a T cell subset sorted from them (not recorded which). The receptors come from an adult woman who had mild COVID-19 (a few samples of this study predate the infection). Cell type and time point are not known.

The chain recombines TRBV7-2 with TRBJ2-5; TRBD2 matches at 8 bases. With V trimmed by 4 bases and J by 4 bases, 17 bases remained unmatched. This CDR3 spans 18 amino acids. CDR1 SGHTA and CDR2 FQGNSA come from the germline V gene. The CDR3, as DNA: TGTGCCAGCAGCTCCTTTCCCCGCAGCGGGACTAGAGGAGAGACCCAGTACTTC. Its protein product is CASSSFPRSGTRGETQYF.

The CDR3 here is CASSLRGAQAEQYF. The CDR3 DNA is TGCGCCAGCAGCTTGAGGGGAGCACAGGCCGAGCAGTACTTC. The chain carries TRBV5-1 and TRBJ2-7, with D perhaps assigned TRBD1 or TRBD2 (5 bases each). CDR1 and CDR2 (germline): SGHRS, YFSETQ. The CDR3 has 14 residues. V dropped 1 base and J dropped 6 bases, with 14 bases sitting between them.

The CDR3 DNA reads as TGTGCCAGCAGCTTCTCGGGCGGGCACTCCTACAATGAGCAGTTCTTC. Protein product: CASSFSGGHSYNEQFF. The chain combines TRBV7-9 with TRBJ2-1, with D possibly matching TRBD2 (5 bases). Between the trimmed V and J ends, which lost 3 bases and 0 bases, there was a span of 12 bases. Germline loops: CDR1 SEHNR, CDR2 FQNEAQ (reference sequence). The CDR3 extends over 16 amino acids.

The chain has TRBV20-1 and TRBJ2-2, with TRBD2 matching over 8 bases. This CDR3 has 14 residues. Germline loops: CDR1 DFQATT, CDR2 SNEGSKA (reference sequence). Trimming took 3 bases from V and 4 from J; bases not matched to a gene: 4. CDR3 bases: TGCAGTGCTAGGAGCGGGGGCTCCACCGGGGAGCTGTTTTTT. This translates into CSARSGGSTGELFF.

This clonotype came up a few times. The J gene is TRBJ1-1, the V gene TRBV10-3; TRBD1 aligns across 7 bases. V dropped 6 bases and J dropped 4; count of bases not matched to a gene: 11. There are 15 residues in the CDR3. The V gene's germline CDR1 is ENHRY and CDR2 SYGVKD. The CDR3 here is CAIRGVTGFSTEAFF. For the CDR3, the DNA is TGTGCCATCAGGGGTGTGACAGGGTTCAGCACTGAAGCTTTCTTT.